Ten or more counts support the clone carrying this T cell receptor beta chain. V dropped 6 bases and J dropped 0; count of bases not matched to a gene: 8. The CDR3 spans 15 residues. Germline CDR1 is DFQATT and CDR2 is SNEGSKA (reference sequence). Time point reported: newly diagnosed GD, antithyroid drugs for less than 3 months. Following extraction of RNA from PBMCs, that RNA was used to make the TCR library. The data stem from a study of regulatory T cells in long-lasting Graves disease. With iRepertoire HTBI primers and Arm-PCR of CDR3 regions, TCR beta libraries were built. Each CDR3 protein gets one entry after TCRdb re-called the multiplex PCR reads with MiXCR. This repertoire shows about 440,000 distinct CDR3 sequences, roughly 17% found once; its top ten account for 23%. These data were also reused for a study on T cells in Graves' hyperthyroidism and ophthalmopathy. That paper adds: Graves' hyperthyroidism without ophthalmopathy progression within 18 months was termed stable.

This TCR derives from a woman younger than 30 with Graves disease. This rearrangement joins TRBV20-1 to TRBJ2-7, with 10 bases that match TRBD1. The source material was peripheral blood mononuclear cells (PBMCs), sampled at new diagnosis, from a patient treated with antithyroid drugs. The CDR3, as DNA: TGCAGTGCCCCGGGGACAGGGGCGAGCTCCTACGAGCAGTACTTC. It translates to CSAPGTGASSYEQYF.